This T cell receptor (beta chain) was recovered during a study of tumor and adjacent non-tumor tissue in lung cancer. As for the study in general: Millions of productive TCRbeta reads were obtained per sample on average.

Overall study results and limits: Normal lung showed higher cumulative top 100 clone frequency than tumor. Higher tumor TCR diversity was associated with shorter survival. Tumor tissue had significantly higher TCR diversity than normal lung.

As regards this clonotype: As yet, its antigen is unknown.

No cell sorting was done before RNA was extracted from the tissue. A modified ARM-PCR protocol with three rounds of nested PCR amplified TCRbeta. MiXCR, applied by TCRdb to the multiplex PCR reads, yields one record per CDR3 protein. The table has about 110,000 distinct CDR3 sequences, 60% to 80% seen once. The CDR3 consists of 13 residues. The V gene's germline CDR1 is DFQATT and CDR2 SNEGSKA (reference sequence). The chain has TRBV20-1 and TRBJ1-2, with 7 bases lining up with TRBD1. Sequencing was done on a sample of lung tumor tissue. The source of this sequence is a woman between 55 and 75 years old with non-small cell lung cancer. CDR3 DNA: TGCAATGCGCGAGGGGAGGGGGCACGCGGCTACACCTTC. Amino acids: CNARGEGARGYTF.